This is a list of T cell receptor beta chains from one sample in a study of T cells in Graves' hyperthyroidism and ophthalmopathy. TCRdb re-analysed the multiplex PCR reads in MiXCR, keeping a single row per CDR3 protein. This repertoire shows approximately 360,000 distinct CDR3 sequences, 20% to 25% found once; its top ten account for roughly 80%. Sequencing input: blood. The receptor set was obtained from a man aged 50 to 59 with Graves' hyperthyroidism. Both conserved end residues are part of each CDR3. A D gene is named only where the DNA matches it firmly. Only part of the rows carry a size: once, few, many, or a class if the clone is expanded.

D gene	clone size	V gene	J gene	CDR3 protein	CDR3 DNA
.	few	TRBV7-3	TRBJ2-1	CASSLVGRLSSYNEQFF	TGTGCCAGCAGCTTAGTAGGGCGTTTGAGCTCCTACAATGAGCAGTTCTTC
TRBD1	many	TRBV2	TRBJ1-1	CASSPQGKAEAFF	TGTGCCAGCAGTCCACAGGGGAAGGCTGAAGCTTTCTTT
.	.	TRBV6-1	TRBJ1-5	CASSSLPEGNQPQHF	TGTGCCAGCAGTTCCCTCCCCGAGGGAAATCAGCCCCAGCATTTT
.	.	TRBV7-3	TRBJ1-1	CASSLEPGTEAFF	TGTGCCAGCAGCTTAGAACCAGGGACTGAAGCTTTCTTT
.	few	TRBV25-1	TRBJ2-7	CASSGQTYEQYF	TGTGCCAGCAGTGGACAGACCTACGAGCAGTACTTC
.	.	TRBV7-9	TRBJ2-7	CASSSGRGQIKPYEQYF	TGTGCCAGCAGCTCTGGGAGGGGACAGATCAAACCCTACGAGCAGTACTTC
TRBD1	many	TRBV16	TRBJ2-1	CASSQSFQGVDNEQFF	TGTGCCAGCAGCCAATCGTTTCAGGGGGTGGACAATGAGCAGTTCTTC
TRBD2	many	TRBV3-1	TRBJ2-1	CASSQGPAAGGSDEQFF	TGTGCCAGCAGCCAAGGACCGGCAGCGGGAGGAAGCGATGAGCAGTTCTTC
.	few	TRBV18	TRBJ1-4	CASSEGTVHEKLFF	TGTGCCAGCTCAGAGGGGACGGTCCATGAAAAACTGTTTTTT
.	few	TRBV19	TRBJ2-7	CASMPTESSYEQYF	TGTGCCAGTATGCCGACAGAGAGCTCCTACGAGCAGTACTTC